This is a list of T cell receptor beta chains from one sample in a study of T cells and copy number aberrations in small-cell lung cancer. TCRdb keeps only in-frame clones here, not all; method: immunoSEQ multiplex PCR. The table has more than 9,500 clones, about 80% seen once. The specimen sequenced was normal tissue next to the tumor. The receptor source for this set is a man aged 55 to 70 with small cell lung cancer. Each CDR3 is given with its conserved first and last residue. Fields, in order: V gene, J gene, CDR3 protein.

V: TRBV2; J: TRBJ2-2; CDR3: CASSELTSTGELFF
V: TRBV28; J: TRBJ2-7; CDR3: CASSSLGFVSSYEQYF
V: TRBV4-2; J: TRBJ2-1; CDR3: CASSQDEPSSEQFF
V: TRBV4-1; J: TRBJ2-5; CDR3: CASSQGDGGKETQYF
V: TRBV9; J: TRBJ2-3; CDR3: CASSVGQDSTDTQYF
V: TRBV19; J: TRBJ1-1; CDR3: CASTRNTEAFF
V: TRBV19; J: TRBJ2-3; CDR3: CASSRTGGTDTQYF
V: TRBV30; J: TRBJ2-1; CDR3: CAWSVRGLGFREQFF
V: TRBV7-8; J: TRBJ1-5; CDR3: CASSTRPGKGNQPQHF
V: TRBV5-4; J: TRBJ1-2; CDR3: CASSLGGQDYGYTF
V: TRBV20-1; J: TRBJ2-5; CDR3: CSGQGQETQYF
V: TRBV6-1; J: TRBJ2-7; CDR3: CASRDSLIYEQYF
V: TRBV30; J: TRBJ1-2; CDR3: CAWAPPWMDGYTF
V: TRBV20-1; J: TRBJ1-1; CDR3: CSASAGDEAFF
V: TRBV6-5; J: TRBJ2-2; CDR3: CASSPNKRGELFF
V: TRBV7-8; J: TRBJ2-1; CDR3: CASSLAQTRNEQFF
V: TRBV6-6; J: TRBJ2-2; CDR3: CASSPVILSGTGELFF
V: TRBV6-1; J: TRBJ1-1; CDR3: CASNRATEAFF
V: TRBV5-1; J: TRBJ1-1; CDR3: CASSQWGAPEAFF
V: TRBV6-5; J: TRBJ2-1; CDR3: CASSYGTYNEQFF
V: TRBV28; J: TRBJ2-2; CDR3: CASSGGVRTGELFF
V: TRBV4-1; J: TRBJ2-1; CDR3: CASSQRLAGEYNEQFF
V: TRBV9; J: TRBJ2-3; CDR3: CASSVSSGATDTQYF
V: TRBV19; J: TRBJ2-5; CDR3: CASSLRGRGGETQYF
V: TRBV7-2; J: TRBJ1-3; CDR3: CAGSPDRGPGNTIYF
V: TRBV19; J: TRBJ2-2; CDR3: CASSPRLGLNTGELFF
V: TRBV19; J: TRBJ2-1; CDR3: CASSTLQAERSYNEQFF
V: TRBV27; J: TRBJ2-3; CDR3: CASSPTGVMADTQYF
V: TRBV6-6; J: TRBJ2-7; CDR3: CASSGTSGAYEQYF
V: TRBV19; J: TRBJ2-3; CDR3: CASSPAGLAGGLLDTQYF
V: TRBV9; J: TRBJ2-3; CDR3: CASSPRDQSRTDTQYF
V: TRBV11-3; J: TRBJ2-1; CDR3: CASQAGGSYNEQFF
V: TRBV6-1; J: TRBJ2-7; CDR3: CASSEARLSAYEQYF
V: TRBV5-4; J: TRBJ2-7; CDR3: CASSRGQGVFYEQYF
V: TRBV27; J: TRBJ1-1; CDR3: CASSLGASTEAFF
V: TRBV19; J: TRBJ1-1; CDR3: CASSIDTGKQRAFF
V: TRBV5-1; J: TRBJ2-7; CDR3: CASSPRQGHYEQYF
V: TRBV2; J: TRBJ2-2; CDR3: CASSDPGTEYTGELFF
V: TRBV7-3; J: TRBJ2-3; CDR3: CASSRGHSTDTQYF
V: TRBV9; J: TRBJ2-2; CDR3: CASSVGGSGSSGELFF
V: TRBV6-1; J: TRBJ1-4; CDR3: CASSVVQGPEKLFF
V: TRBV4-1; J: TRBJ2-2; CDR3: CASSRESGRGPGELFF
V: TRBV7-2; J: TRBJ2-7; CDR3: CASSLEAAAFEQYF
V: TRBV2; J: TRBJ2-2; CDR3: CASRNTGELFF
V: TRBV10-3; J: TRBJ1-5; CDR3: CAISDGNQPQHF
V: TRBV12-5; J: TRBJ2-3; CDR3: CASLAGNTDTQYF
V: TRBV6-1; J: TRBJ1-2; CDR3: CASSAKGPDYGYTF
V: TRBV6-6; J: TRBJ2-7; CDR3: CASSYSDSYEQYF
V: TRBV6-1; J: TRBJ2-7; CDR3: CASLVWGSRSGEQYF
V: TRBV2; J: TRBJ2-3; CDR3: CASSAQGNRFTDTQYF
V: TRBV5-3; J: TRBJ2-1; CDR3: CARSSLGLAKTRRGNEQFF
V: TRBV4-1; J: TRBJ1-1; CDR3: CASSLSNTEAFF
V: TRBV30; J: TRBJ2-3; CDR3: CAWRHGDTQYF
V: TRBV5-3; J: TRBJ2-2; CDR3: CARSLVSGTTGELFF
V: TRBV9; J: TRBJ2-7; CDR3: CASSVGAAQPYEQYF